This T cell receptor beta chain was captured by sequencing in a study of blood T cell repertoires in COVID-19. Across the whole study: The United States, Italy and Spain were the sources of the acute and convalescent COVID-19 samples. PBMCs, B-cell-depleted T cells, or T cells were the source of the cDNA or gDNA that made up the material.

The CDR3 spans 16 residues. CDR1 and CDR2 from the germline V gene are SGHRS and YFSETQ. The V segment lost 2 bases and the J segment 7 bases; nucleotides outside the gene matches: 9. Sequencing was performed with immunoSEQ multiplex PCR; in TCRdb, only in-frame clones are kept and a portion is missing. Here the sample spans about 250,000 clones, 65% to 85% being singletons. The source material was peripheral blood. V usage is TRBV5-1 and J usage is TRBJ2-2; 9 nucleotides align to TRBD1. This sequence was found in an elderly woman with acute or convalescent COVID-19. The CDR3 DNA is TGCGCCAGCAGCTTACAGGACAGGGGAAATGTCGGGGAGCTGTTTTTT. It yields the protein CASSLQDRGNVGELFF.